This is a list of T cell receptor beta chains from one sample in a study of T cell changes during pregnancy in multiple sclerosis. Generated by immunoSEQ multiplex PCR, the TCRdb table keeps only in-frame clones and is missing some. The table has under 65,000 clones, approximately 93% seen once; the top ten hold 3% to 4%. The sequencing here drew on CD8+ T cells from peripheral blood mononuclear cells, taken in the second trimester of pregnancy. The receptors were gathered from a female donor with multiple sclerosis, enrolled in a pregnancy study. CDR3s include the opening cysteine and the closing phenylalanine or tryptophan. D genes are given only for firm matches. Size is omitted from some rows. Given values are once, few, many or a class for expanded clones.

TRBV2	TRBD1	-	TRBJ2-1	TGTGCCAGCAGTCTATCGACAGGGGGCTTGGACAATGAGCAGTTCTTC	CASSLSTGGLDNEQFF
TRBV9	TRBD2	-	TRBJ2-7	TGTGCCAGCAGCGGGGTCGGGGGGACTAGTGTCGAGCAGTACTTC	CASSGVGGTSVEQYF
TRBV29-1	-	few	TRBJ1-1	TGCAGTGTGGCGGGGGTGAACACTGAAGCTTTCTTT	CSVAGVNTEAFF
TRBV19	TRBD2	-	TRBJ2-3	TGTGCCAGTATGGCGGGGGGGCCGTCAGATACGCAGTATTTT	CASMAGGPSDTQYF
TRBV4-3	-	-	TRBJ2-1	TGCGCCAGCAGCCAAGGAACTGGTGATTACAATGAGCAGTTCTTC	CASSQGTGDYNEQFF
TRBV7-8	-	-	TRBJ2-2	TGTGCCAGCAGCCCCTACCCTAGAGACACCGGGGAGCTGTTTTTT	CASSPYPRDTGELFF
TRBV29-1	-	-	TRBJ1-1	TGCAGCGTTGAATCAGGGGCGAACACTGAAGCTTTCTTT	CSVESGANTEAFF
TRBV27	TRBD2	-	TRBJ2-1	TGTGCCAGCCGAGGGACTAGCTTTTTGGATGAGCAGTTCTTC	CASRGTSFLDEQFF
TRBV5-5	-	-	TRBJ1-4	TGTGCCAGCAGCGCACTAAATTGGGATGAAAAACTGTTTTTT	CASSALNWDEKLFF
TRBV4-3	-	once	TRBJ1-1	TGCGCCAGCAGCTCTCGCAGGGTCACTGAAGCTTTCTTT	CASSSRRVTEAFF
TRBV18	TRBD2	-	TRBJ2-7	TGTGCCAGCTCACCCCCGGGACTAGCGGGAAACGAGCAGTACTTC	CASSPPGLAGNEQYF
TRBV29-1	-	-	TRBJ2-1	TGCAGCGTCGCCGGGGGTCAAACCAATGAGCAGTTCTTC	CSVAGGQTNEQFF
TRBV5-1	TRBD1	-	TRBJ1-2	TGCGCCAGCAGTTTGACAGGGGTTGGCTACACCTTC	CASSLTGVGYTF
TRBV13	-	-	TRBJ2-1	TGTGCCAGCAGCGGCCGACTATACAATGAGCAGTTCTTC	CASSGRLYNEQFF
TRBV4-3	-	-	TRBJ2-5	TGCGCCAGCAGCCAAGAAATTCAGCGTCAAGAGACCCAGTACTTC	CASSQEIQRQETQYF
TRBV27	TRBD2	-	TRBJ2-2	TGTGCCAGCAGTTGGACTAGCGGGAACACCGGGGAGCTGTTTTTT	CASSWTSGNTGELFF
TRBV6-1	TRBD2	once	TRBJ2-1	TGTGCCAGCAGTGTTAGCGGGCCAGACAATGAGCAGTTCTTC	CASSVSGPDNEQFF
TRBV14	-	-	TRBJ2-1	TGTGCCAGCAGCCCCTTTCGGGGCTCCTACAATGAGCAGTTCTTC	CASSPFRGSYNEQFF
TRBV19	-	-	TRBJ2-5	TGTGCCAGCGGTTTCCAAGAGACCCAGTACTTC	CASGFQETQYF
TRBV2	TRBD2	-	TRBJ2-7	TGTGCCAGCAGTACTAGCGTGAACCCGTACGAGCAGTACTTC	CASSTSVNPYEQYF
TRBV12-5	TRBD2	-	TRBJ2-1	TGTGCTAGTGGTTTGTCTAGCGGGGGTAGGTATGAGCAGTTCTTC	CASGLSSGGRYEQFF
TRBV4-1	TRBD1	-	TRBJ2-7	TGCGCCAGCAGCCAAGAGGTGATCCAGGGGGTCCCCTACGAGCAGTACTTC	CASSQEVIQGVPYEQYF
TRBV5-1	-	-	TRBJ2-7	TGCGCCAGCAGCGGGTCAGGTCCCTACGAGCAGTACTTC	CASSGSGPYEQYF
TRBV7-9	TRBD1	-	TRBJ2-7	TGTGCCAGCAGCCCTCCGGGACAGCCCTACGAGCAGTACTTC	CASSPPGQPYEQYF
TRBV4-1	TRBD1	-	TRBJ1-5	TGCGCCAGCAGTCTTGACAGGGGAGATCAGCCCCAGCATTTT	CASSLDRGDQPQHF
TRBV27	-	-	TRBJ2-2	TGTGCCAGCAGTTTATCCCTGAACACCGGGGAGCTGTTTTTT	CASSLSLNTGELFF
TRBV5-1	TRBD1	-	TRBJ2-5	TGCGCCAGCAGTCATGCATTGTCGACAGGGACGGAGCACCAAGAGACCCAGTACTTC	CASSHALSTGTEHQETQYF
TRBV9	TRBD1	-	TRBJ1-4	TGTGCCAGCAGCGGACAGGGGTCTAATGAAAAACTGTTTTTT	CASSGQGSNEKLFF
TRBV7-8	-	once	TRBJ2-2	TGTGCCAGCAGCTTAGAACGCAGGGGTTTCCAGTCCGGGCTAGTCGGGGAGCTGTTTTTT	CASSLERRGFQSGLVGELFF
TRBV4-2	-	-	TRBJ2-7	TGTGCCAGCAGCCAAGGGCAGGGCTACTCCTACGAGCAGTACTTC	CASSQGQGYSYEQYF
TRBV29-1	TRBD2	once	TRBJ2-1	TGCAGCGTTGATAGCGGGAGGGCCCATACCTACAATGAGCAGTTCTTC	CSVDSGRAHTYNEQFF
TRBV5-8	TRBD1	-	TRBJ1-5	TGTGCCAGCAGCTTGCTTGGACAGGGGGCAGATCAGCCCCAGCATTTT	CASSLLGQGADQPQHF
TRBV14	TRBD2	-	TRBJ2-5	TGTGCCAGCAGCCAAGATTCGTGGGGGGGGGAGACCCAGTACTTC	CASSQDSWGGETQYF
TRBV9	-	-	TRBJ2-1	TGTGCCAGCAGCGTAGCTGAAGGGGGCTCCTACAATGAGCAGTTCTTC	CASSVAEGGSYNEQFF
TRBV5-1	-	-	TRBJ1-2	TGCGCCAGCAGCTTTCTTGGCGGCAGCGTAACTGATGGCTACACCTTC	CASSFLGGSVTDGYTF
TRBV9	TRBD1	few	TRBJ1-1	TGTGCCAGCAGCGTAGTGGGACAGGCGAACACTGAAGCTTTCTTT	CASSVVGQANTEAFF
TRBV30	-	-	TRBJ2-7	TGTGCCTGGAGTGTCCAGGGCCTCATGGCGTACGAGCAGTACTTC	CAWSVQGLMAYEQYF
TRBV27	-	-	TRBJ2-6	TGTGCCAGCAGCCCAGGATTAAACCGTGGCGTCCTGACTTTC	CASSPGLNRGVLTF
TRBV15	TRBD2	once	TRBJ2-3	TGTGCCACCAGCAGCAAGGGGACTAGACTAACAGATACGCAGTATTTT	CATSSKGTRLTDTQYF
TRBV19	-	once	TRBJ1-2	TGTGCCAGCCGACCCACGTACAGGGACGGCTACACCTTC	CASRPTYRDGYTF
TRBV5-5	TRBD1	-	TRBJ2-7	TGTGCCAGCAGCACTAGACAGGGGTTTTGGGAGCAGTACTTC	CASSTRQGFWEQYF
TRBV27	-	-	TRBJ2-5	TGTGCCAGCCCCAGGGAGACCCAGTACTTC	CASPRETQYF
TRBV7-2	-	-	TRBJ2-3	TGTGCCAGCAGCTTATCGGGGGGCTCACGAGATACGCAGTATTTT	CASSLSGGSRDTQYF
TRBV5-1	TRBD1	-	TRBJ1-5	TGCGCCAGCAGCTTGTGGACAGGAGCTAATCAGCCCCAGCATTTT	CASSLWTGANQPQHF
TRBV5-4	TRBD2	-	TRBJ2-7	TGTGCCAGCAGCTCGGGACTAGACGAGCAGTACTTC	CASSSGLDEQYF
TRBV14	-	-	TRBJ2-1	TGTGCCAGCAGCAATAGAGGGCCTTACAATGAGCAGTTCTTC	CASSNRGPYNEQFF
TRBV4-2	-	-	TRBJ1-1	TGTGCCAGCAGCCAGCAACCGGGGGACACTGAAGCTTTCTTT	CASSQQPGDTEAFF
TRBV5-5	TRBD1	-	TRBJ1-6	TGTGCCAGCAGCTTGCCGACAGGGGAAAATTCACCCCTCCACTTT	CASSLPTGENSPLHF
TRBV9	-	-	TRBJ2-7	TGTGCCAGCAGCGTAGGAGTCTCCTTCTACGAGCAGTACTTC	CASSVGVSFYEQYF
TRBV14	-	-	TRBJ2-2	TGTGCCAGCAGCCAAGTTCGTACCGACATTGCCACCGGGGAGCTGTTTTTT	CASSQVRTDIATGELFF
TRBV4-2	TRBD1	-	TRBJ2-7	TGTGCCAGCAGCCAGCGAACGACAGGGTACGAGCAGTACTTC	CASSQRTTGYEQYF
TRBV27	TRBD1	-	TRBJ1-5	TGTGCCAGCAGTCCTAGGGGGCTCGGCAATCAGCCCCAGCATTTT	CASSPRGLGNQPQHF
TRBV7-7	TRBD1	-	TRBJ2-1	TGTGCCAGCAGCTTAGGTCTGGGACAGGGGATCCAGGAGCAGTTCTTC	CASSLGLGQGIQEQFF
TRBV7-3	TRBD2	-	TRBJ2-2	TGTGCCAGCAGCTTCACCGGGACTAGCGGCTACGCGAACACCGGGGAGCTGTTTTTT	CASSFTGTSGYANTGELFF
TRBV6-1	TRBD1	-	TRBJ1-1	TGTGCCAGCAGTCCGCCGACAGGGCACACTGAAGCTTTCTTT	CASSPPTGHTEAFF
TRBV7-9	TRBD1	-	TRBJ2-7	TGTGCCAGCAGCTCGGACAGGGACTTCGAGCAGTACTTC	CASSSDRDFEQYF
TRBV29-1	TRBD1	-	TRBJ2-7	TGCAGCGTTGAAGATCGTGGACAGGGGATATACGAGCAGTACTTC	CSVEDRGQGIYEQYF
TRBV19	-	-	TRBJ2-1	TGTGCCAGTAGTATCGGACTGGCTGATGAGCAGTTCTTC	CASSIGLADEQFF
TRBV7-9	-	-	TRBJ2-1	TGTGCCAGCAGCTTTCCGCCCATCGGGGAGCAGTTCTTC	CASSFPPIGEQFF
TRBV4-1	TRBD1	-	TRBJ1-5	TGCGCCAGCAGCCAAGATGACAGGGGGCACGGTCAGCCCCAGCATTTT	CASSQDDRGHGQPQHF